Listed here is a single TCR beta chain. The antigen it binds to is not known. Base-call qualities are not available, and no considerably larger clone is one nucleotide away. TCRbeta CDR3 regions were amplified from genomic DNA using the immunoSEQ Assay, a bias-controlled multiplex PCR. Turning to the authors' computational methods: Nucleated cell counts per sample were estimated from amplification of reference gene primers within the assay. To quantify the absolute abundance of each unique TCRbeta CDR3 rearrangement, sequence reads were collapsed and filtered. For each sample, productive Simpson clonality was calculated by taking the square root of Simpson's diversity index across productive rearrangements. TCRdb provides this immuneACCESS table in a form limited to in-frame rearrangements. Some clones are lacking; in checked studies, under half of them reflect an unresolved V gene, and why the rest are absent is not known. D and trimming were read from the DNA, whereas the V and J calls and clone size are those reported in that table. This sample holds 190,000 or so clones; roughly 90% were observed only once. The ten largest clones represent around a tenth of the sample.

This sample is drawn from a study of blood T cell repertoires in COVID-19 (dated by TCRdb to the early 2020s). General notes on the study: Collaborator samples came from the United States, Italy and Spain and covered acute and convalescent phases of COVID-19. The prospective study material was composed of cDNA or gDNA derived from T cells, B-cell-depleted T cells, or PBMCs. The dataset comprised deeply sampled blood TCRbeta repertoires from subjects exposed to, actively infected with, or recovered from COVID-19. The repertoires were made available in a free public database intended to serve as a resource for research on the immune response to SARS-CoV-2. Samples were obtained from the ongoing ImmuneRACE study (first 160 participants) and from 1,254 subjects provided by 6 global collaborators. Sample metadata almost always included a de-identified subject ID, COVID-19 status, age in years and sex. Where available, HLA class I and class II types were taken from metadata supplied by the sample provider and were not determined by assay-based typing. The research as a whole found: How much clinical and demographic metadata was included differed by source and by participant, and the metadata was provided uncurated.

From the germline V gene, CDR1 is MNHEY and CDR2 is SVGAGI. V lost 4 bases and J lost 6 bases; the stretch between them is 13 bases long. The CDR3, from cysteine to phenylalanine, totals 13 residues. This entry keeps only the CDR3 DNA: 39 bases, framed from base 1. Enrolling through a virtual design, the prospective study's participants ranged in age from roughly 18 to 89 years and lived across around 25 United States geographic areas. To assign participants to cohorts, the prospective study relied on clinical history that participants themselves reported in a screening survey and a study questionnaire. In the prospective study, mobile phlebotomists collected whole blood, serum and a nasopharyngeal or oropharyngeal swab from each participant. Additional blood draws and questionnaires over an approximately two-month period could optionally be provided by prospective study participants. Blood samples from the prospective study were shipped frozen or at room temperature prior to DNA extraction.

This TCR derives from a man younger than 30 with acute COVID-19. Sequencing was performed on PBMCs or T cells enriched from blood (not recorded which). Rearrangement joined TRBV6-5 to TRBJ2-7; TRBD2 is a possible D gene, resting on 5 matching bases. In nucleotides, the sequence is TGTGCCAGCAGTTTAGGTAGCGTGGGCGAGCAGTACTTC. It encodes CASSLGSVGEQYF.